What follows are 27 T cell receptor beta chains derived from one specimen sequenced in a study of CD8 T cells in ankylosing spondylitis. In TCRdb, the 5' RACE reads were re-called with MiXCR into one record per CDR3 protein. Among about 700,000 distinct CDR3 sequences listed, roughly 19% were seen once. Which antigens these TCRs recognize remains unknown. Findings and limits, study-wide: Within ankylosing spondylitis blood, a TCR beta motif made up of seven to nine highly homologous variants appeared to be characteristic.

Input material: blood, either unsorted or a sorted T cell fraction (not recorded which). Receptors were obtained from a male donor with ankylosing spondylitis.

This clonotype has at least ten counts. The CDR3 DNA sequence: TGTGCCAGCAGCCCCGCGACAGATTTCACTGAAGCTTTCTTT. Its translation is CASSPATDFTEAFF. V and J are TRBV7-9 and TRBJ1-1, with D possibly TRBD1 on 5 matching bases. The CDR3 extends over 14 amino acids. CDR1 SEHNR and CDR2 FQNEAQ come from the germline V gene (reference sequence). Trimming cost V 5 bases and J 4 bases, with 14 bases left between them.

Comment on this clonotype: At one boundary the junction diverges from the germline segment, which might be a read error. The genes are TRBV4-1 and TRBJ2-2, with 11 bases identical to TRBD2. The CDR3 loop spans 16 amino acids. Germline loops: CDR1 MGHRA, CDR2 YSYEKL. CDR3 coding DNA: TGCTCCAGCAGCCAAATAGCGGGAGGGTCCACCGGGGAGCTGTTTTTT. It translates to CSSSQIAGGSTGELFF.

J is TRBJ1-3 and V is TRBV5-5, with D unresolved. The CDR3 loop spans 13 amino acids. Trimming cost V 3 bases and J 4 bases, with 8 bases left between them. CDR1 and CDR2 (germline): SGHKS, YYEKEE (reference sequence). The CDR3 sequence is CASSSAAGNTIYF. The CDR3 bases are TGTGCCAGCAGCTCCGCAGCCGGAAACACCATATATTTT.

The sample holds a few counts of this clonotype. The chain couples TRBV11-2 to TRBJ1-1, with D possibly being TRBD1 (5 bases). Between the trimmed V and J ends, which lost 5 bases and 1 base, there was a span of 17 bases. Per the germline V gene, CDR1 is SGHAT and CDR2 is FQNNGV. There are 16 residues in the CDR3. The CDR3 bases are TGTGCCAGCAGCCGCGGGGGAGTCTGGGAGAACACTGAAGCTTTCTTT. This encodes CASSRGGVWENTEAFF.

V is TRBV6-1 and J is TRBJ2-7, with TRBD2 matching over 8 bases. Germline CDR1 reads MNHNS; CDR2 reads SASEGT. This CDR3 has 14 residues. J was trimmed by 3 bases and V by 9 bases; bases with no gene match: 10. This CDR3 reads CASGAAGGLYEQYF. The CDR3 DNA follows: TGTGCCAGTGGGGCGGCGGGGGGCCTCTACGAGCAGTACTTC.

Only a few counts were recorded for this clonotype. The V and J genes are TRBV20-1 and TRBJ2-7; TRBD2 matches at 15 bases. This CDR3 is built from 17 residues. Looked up from germline, CDR1 is DFQATT and CDR2 is SNEGSKA (reference sequence). Unmatched junction bases numbered 8, after V lost 0 bases and J lost 5 bases. The CDR3 region has the DNA TGCAGTGCTAGAGATATTCGGGGACTAGCGGGAGGTCACGAGCAGTACTTC. It encodes CSARDIRGLAGGHEQYF.

This clonotype was detected a few times. The chain is built from TRBV12-3 or TRBV12-4 and TRBJ2-5, with D possibly called TRBD1 or TRBD2 (5 bases each). The CDR3 covers 14 residues. Trimming left V 6 bases short and J 5 bases short, with 16 bases between. The CDR3 region has the DNA TGTGCCAGCAGCACTACAGGTTCGGGGGAGACCCAGTACTTC. Amino acids: CASSTTGSGETQYF.

The sample holds many counts of this clonotype. V and J are TRBV6-5 and TRBJ1-2; no clear D gene. V was clipped by 2 bases and J by 2 bases, with 6 bases between them. Germline-derived CDR1 and CDR2 are MNHEY and SVGAGI. The CDR3 totals 13 residues. CDR3 nucleotide sequence: TGTGCCAGCAGTTACGCGGGGAACTATGGCTACACCTTC. Protein: CASSYAGNYGYTF.

The chain recombines TRBV12-3 or TRBV12-4 with TRBJ2-3, with 11 nucleotides matching TRBD2. The CDR3 spans 17 residues. V shed 6 bases and J 2 bases; nucleotides not matched to a gene: 10. For the CDR3, the DNA is TGTGCCAGCAGCCCCGGGACTAGCGGTTTGAACACAGATACGCAGTATTTT. It translates to CASSPGTSGLNTDTQYF.

The V gene is TRBV4-1, the J gene TRBJ1-3, with D tentatively TRBD1 (5 bases). V dropped 4 bases and J dropped 4 bases, with 14 bases sitting between them. Germline loops: CDR1 MGHRA, CDR2 YSYEKL. The CDR3 totals 15 residues. This CDR3 is CASSPAGAGGNTIYF. The CDR3 nucleotides read TGCGCCAGCAGCCCTGCCGGGGCGGGGGGAAACACCATATATTTT.

V and J are TRBV12-3 or TRBV12-4 and TRBJ1-5; TRBD1 might be the D (6 bases). The CDR3 is 15 amino acids. V was pared by 2 bases and J by 3 bases, with 11 bases between. The CDR3 protein is CASSLRGQTNQPQHF. In nucleotides, the CDR3 is TGTGCCAGCAGTTTAAGGGGACAAACCAATCAGCCCCAGCATTTT.

This chain uses TRBV7-9 with TRBJ2-1; D uncertain. V was trimmed by 5 bases and J by 4 bases, leaving 18 bases between them. The CDR3 is 16 amino acids. In germline, CDR1 is SEHNR, CDR2 FQNEAQ (reference sequence). The CDR3 region has the DNA TGTGCCAGCAGCCCCGTGTTAGCCCCTCCATACAATGAGCAGTTCTTC. Translated: CASSPVLAPPYNEQFF.

In this sample, this clonotype turned up a few times. The J gene is TRBJ2-1, the V gene TRBV5-1; perhaps D is TRBD1 or TRBD2 (6 bases each). The CDR3 consists of 16 residues. The germline gives CDR1 SGHRS, CDR2 YFSETQ. Trimming pared 1 base from V and 0 bases from J, leaving 11 bases between. The CDR3 DNA reads as TGCGCCAGCAGCTTGACAGGGAGGAGCTCCTACAATGAGCAGTTCTTC. Protein sequence: CASSLTGRSSYNEQFF. The whole variable domain, remainder taken from reference TRBV5-1 and TRBJ2-1, is KAGVTQTPRYLIKTRGQQVTLSCSPISGHRSVSWYQQTPGQGLQFLFEYFSETQRNKGNFPGRFSGRQFSNSRSEMNVSTLELGDSALYLCASSLTGRSSYNEQFFGPGTRLTVL.

This clonotype was found a few times. The V and J genes are TRBV12-3 or TRBV12-4 and TRBJ2-1; the D is unclear. The CDR3 totals 12 residues. V was trimmed by 5 bases and J by 8 bases, leaving 10 bases between them. In DNA, the CDR3 is TGTGCCAGCAGTCGGTCTTTTGATGAGCAGTTCTTC. This codes for CASSRSFDEQFF.

This clonotype was counted only a few times. V usage is TRBV20-1 and J usage is TRBJ1-5, with D tentatively TRBD1 (6 bases). Germline V gene sequence: CDR1 DFQATT, CDR2 SNEGSKA (reference sequence). The CDR3 covers 14 residues. Trimming took 1 base from V and 6 from J, leaving 13 bases between them. This CDR3 is CSARGGGGVQPQHF. CDR3 in DNA: TGCAGTGCTAGAGGCGGGGGCGGAGTTCAGCCCCAGCATTTT.

This clonotype was seen more than once but under ten times. The J gene is TRBJ2-1, the V gene TRBV12-3 or TRBV12-4; the D gene is possibly TRBD2 (6 bases). CDR3 length: 13 residues. V gave up 6 bases and J gave up 12 bases, with 18 bases separating them. In nucleotides, the CDR3 is TGTGCCAGCAGCTCCGACCGGCTGGAGGGGCAGTTCTTC. Translation gives CASSSDRLEGQFF.

This clonotype was seen a handful of times. V usage is TRBV4-2 and J usage is TRBJ2-1; TRBD2 aligns across 7 bases. V shed 0 bases and J 7 bases; nucleotides not matched to a gene: 9. CDR3 length: 16 amino acids. Germline V CDR1 and CDR2: LGHNA, YNFKEQ. The CDR3 nucleotides read TGTGCCAGCAGCCAAGAATGGGAGGGGCGCGCGAATGAGCAGTTCTTC. Its protein is CASSQEWEGRANEQFF.

V usage is TRBV5-1 and J usage is TRBJ2-2; tentative D call: TRBD1 (6 bases). CDR1 SGHRS and CDR2 YFSETQ come from the germline V gene. V gave up 7 bases and J gave up 5 bases, with 15 bases separating them. The CDR3 spans 14 residues. CDR3 amino acids: CASADRRLTGELFF. The CDR3 DNA follows: TGCGCCAGCGCCGACAGGCGACTGACCGGGGAGCTGTTTTTT.

This chain connects TRBV5-1 to TRBJ2-5, with 10 bases fitting TRBD2. This CDR3 is built from 15 residues. Unmatched junction bases numbered 6, after V lost 6 bases and J lost 1 base. CDR1 SGHRS and CDR2 YFSETQ come from the germline V gene. The CDR3 spells CASTISGGSQETQYF. In DNA form, the CDR3 reads TGCGCCAGCACTATTAGCGGGGGGTCCCAAGAGACCCAGTACTTC.

This clonotype was seen more than once but under ten times. The chain uses TRBV12-3 or TRBV12-4 and TRBJ2-3, with 9 positions matching TRBD1. V lost 8 bases to trimming and J lost 4 bases; unmatched junction nucleotides: 7. CDR3 length equals 14 residues. CDR3 in amino acids: CASCGQGFSDTQYF. In DNA, the CDR3 is TGTGCCAGCTGCGGACAGGGGTTTTCAGATACGCAGTATTTT.

This clonotype was detected a few times. The chain has TRBV7-2 and TRBJ2-7; D might be TRBD2 (5 bases). CDR1 SGHTA and CDR2 FQGNSA come from the germline V gene. This CDR3 has 15 residues. The V gene lost 2 bases and the J gene lost 4 bases, with 15 bases spanning the gap. For the CDR3, the DNA is TGTGCCAGCAGCTTACGGGAAGGGTCTTTTTACGAGCAGTACTTC. Translation gives CASSLREGSFYEQYF. Full variable domain (rest looked up from reference TRBV7-2 and TRBJ2-7): GAGVSQSPSNKVTEKGKDVELRCDPISGHTALYWYRQSLGQGLEFLIYFQGNSAPDKSGLPSDRFSAERTGGSVSTLTIQRTQQEDSAVYLCASSLREGSFYEQYFGPGTRLTVT.

The chain joins TRBV2 to TRBJ2-6; D uncertain. The CDR3 has 17 residues. Trimming pared 4 bases from V and 0 bases from J, leaving 13 bases between. Germline V gene data show CDR1 as SNHLY and CDR2 as FYNNEI. This chain's CDR3 is CASSAARAISGANVLTF. CDR3 DNA sequence: TGTGCCAGCAGTGCGGCAAGGGCAATCTCTGGGGCCAACGTCCTGACTTTC.

CDR3 bases: TGTGCCAGCAGTTCTACTAGCGGGAGGGCCTACAATGAGCAGTTCTTC. The encoded protein is CASSSTSGRAYNEQFF. This sequence joins TRBV7-9 and TRBJ2-1, with 13 bases aligning to TRBD2. Germline V CDR1 and CDR2: SEHNR, FQNEAQ (reference sequence). V lost 6 bases to trimming and J lost 2 bases; unmatched junction nucleotides: 4. The CDR3 sequence is 16 residues long.

This clonotype was recorded at least ten times. This sequence joins TRBV12-3 or TRBV12-4 and TRBJ1-6; D call uncertain. The length of the CDR3 is 15 residues. Trimming stripped 5 bases from V and 6 bases from J, with 14 bases between. CDR3 amino acids: CASSTDRRGNSPLHF. In nucleotides, the CDR3 is TGTGCCAGCAGTACGGACCGGCGGGGTAATTCACCCCTCCACTTT.

This chain joins TRBV4-2 and TRBJ1-1, with a possible D match to TRBD1 (5 bases). The V and J ends lost 1 base and 5 bases respectively, with 17 bases between them. Germline CDR1 LGHNA, CDR2 YNFKEQ. The CDR3 is 16 amino acids. CDR3 sequence (DNA): TGTGCCAGCAGCCAAGGGGCGGTCTTGGGGGGAACTGAAGCTTTCTTT. It codes for CASSQGAVLGGTEAFF.

The genes are TRBV5-5 and TRBJ2-7; possibly TRBD1 or TRBD2 for D (5 bases each). Germline V CDR1 and CDR2: SGHKS, YYEKEE (reference sequence). The CDR3 loop spans 16 amino acids. Trimming left V 3 bases short and J 2 bases short, with 18 bases between. The CDR3 region is CASSSEREQGPYEQYF. The CDR3 nucleotides are TGTGCCAGCAGCTCAGAGAGGGAGCAGGGTCCCTACGAGCAGTACTTC.

This clonotype has just a few counts. The CDR3 DNA is TGTGCCAGCAGCCCGACAGGGCCACGAGGGCAGCCCCAGCATTTT. It translates to CASSPTGPRGQPQHF. The rearrangement joins TRBV2 to TRBJ1-5, with TRBD1 matching 7 bases. The CDR3 spans 15 residues. Germline V lookup: CDR1 SNHLY, CDR2 FYNNEI. With 6 bases clipped from V and 7 bases from J, the junction kept 12 bases outside the gene matches.